The 20 T cell receptor beta chains below come from one sample, sequenced in a study of CD8+ T cells in alopecia areata. RNA, once extracted, was reverse transcribed into cDNA for use as the sequencing template. Assay used: immunoSEQ multiplex PCR; TCRdb lists only in-frame clones, some missing. The data contain 110,000 or so clones, 55% to 80% of them singletons. Source material: CD4+ T cells sorted from blood. The receptors stem from a human donor in good health.

This clone showed up just once. The chain carries TRBV7-2 and TRBJ2-5, with a possible D match to TRBD2 (7 bases). CDR1 and CDR2 from the germline V gene are SGHTA and FQGNSA. This CDR3 contains 14 residues. Trimming stripped 5 bases from V and 1 base from J, with 11 bases between. In nucleotides, the CDR3 is TGTGCCAGCAGCGAAGGGGGGGCCCAAGAGACCCAGTACTTC. Translated: CASSEGGAQETQYF.

V is TRBV19 and J is TRBJ1-2; D is uncertain. The CDR3 sequence is 13 residues long. V was shortened by 9 bases and J by 3 bases, with 14 bases between the two germline ends. Germline values: CDR1 LNHDA, CDR2 SQIVND (reference sequence). The CDR3 DNA reads TGTGCCAGCGGGGAGGGATACGACTATGGCTACACCTTC. This gives the protein CASGEGYDYGYTF.

This rearrangement joins TRBV29-1 to TRBJ2-5; D perhaps matches TRBD2 (5 bases). The V gene's germline CDR1 is SQVTM and CDR2 ANQGSEA. The CDR3 covers 11 residues. The V and J ends lost 6 bases and 7 bases respectively, with 12 bases between them. For the CDR3, the DNA is TGCAGCGTCTTGGACCGGGGGACCCAGTACTTC. Translation gives CSVLDRGTQYF.

This chain uses TRBV18 with TRBJ2-7, with D tentatively TRBD1 (6 bases). CDR1 and CDR2 from the germline V gene are KGHSH and LQKENI. The CDR3 is made up of 13 amino acids. Between the trimmed V and J ends, which lost 2 bases and 4 bases, there was a span of 9 bases. CDR3 in amino acids: CASSPGGGYEQYF. CDR3 sequence (DNA): TGTGCCAGCTCACCAGGGGGCGGGTACGAGCAGTACTTC.

The chain is built from TRBV11-2 and TRBJ2-7, with 9 bases lining up with TRBD1. This CDR3 is 16 amino acids long. The V and J ends lost 6 bases and 1 base, in that order; junction bases with no gene match: 10. The V gene's germline CDR1 is SGHAT and CDR2 FQNNGV. The CDR3 DNA reads as TGTGCCAGCAGTCATAGGGGACAGGGTATGTCCTACGAGCAGTACTTC. Its translation: CASSHRGQGMSYEQYF.

The chain uses TRBV7-9 and TRBJ2-2; D perhaps matches TRBD1 (5 bases). The CDR3 is 17 residues long. Germline V gene lookup returns CDR1 SEHNR and CDR2 FQNEAQ (reference sequence). Trimming took off 2 bases at V and 6 bases at J, with 19 bases between the two ends. CDR3 sequence (DNA): TGTGCCAGCAGCTTATCCTCCTCGGCCCACAGGTCCGGGGAGCTGTTTTTT. Translated: CASSLSSSAHRSGELFF.

This clone was observed a handful of times. This chain connects TRBV4-1 to TRBJ2-7, with D possibly being TRBD1 (6 bases). Germline V gene data show CDR1 as MGHRA and CDR2 as YSYEKL. V dropped 4 bases and J dropped 7 bases, with 20 bases sitting between them. CDR3 size: 15 residues. The CDR3 coding sequence is TGCGCCAGCAGCCCCCTCGGGCAGGGACAAGGAGAGCAGTACTTC. This codes for CASSPLGQGQGEQYF.

This clone occurred once. The chain combines TRBV30 with TRBJ1-2; D not resolved. V gave up 4 bases and J gave up 3 bases, with 9 bases separating them. Germline CDR1 is GTSNPN and CDR2 is SVGIG (reference sequence). CDR3 length: 12 amino acids. CDR3: CAWKGLYYGYTF. In DNA form, the CDR3 reads TGTGCCTGGAAAGGTCTCTACTATGGCTACACCTTC.

This clone was seen only a few times. J is TRBJ2-5 and V is TRBV7-8; no firm D call. The CDR3 has 14 amino acids. The germline gives CDR1 SGHVS, CDR2 FQNEAQ. V was trimmed by 2 bases and J by 4 bases, leaving 11 bases between them. The chain's CDR3 is CASSLRWMGETQYF. For the CDR3, the DNA is TGTGCCAGCAGCTTACGCTGGATGGGAGAGACCCAGTACTTC.

The chain carries TRBV5-1 and TRBJ1-5, with TRBD1 identical over 11 bases. There are 15 residues in the CDR3. Germline values: CDR1 SGHRS, CDR2 YFSETQ. Germline trimming cut 4 bases from V and 8 bases from J; bases unmatched to any gene: 8. The CDR3 DNA reads TGCGCCAGCAGCCCCAACCCGGGACAGGGGGAGCCCCAGCATTTT. Protein product: CASSPNPGQGEPQHF.

The chain combines TRBV7-9 with TRBJ2-1; 7 bases agree with TRBD1. J lost 7 bases, V lost 4 bases, and 10 bases had no gene match. Germline lookup yields CDR1 SEHNR and CDR2 FQNEAQ (reference sequence). CDR3 length equals 15 residues. CDR3 coding DNA: TGTGCCAGCAGCTCGACAGGGCCCTTGGTGAATGAGCAGTTCTTC. Translation gives CASSSTGPLVNEQFF.

The chain employs TRBV27 and TRBJ1-2; D is possibly TRBD1 (5 bases). Germline V CDR1 and CDR2: MNHEY, SMNVEV (reference sequence). Trimming stripped 8 bases from V and 4 bases from J, with 17 bases between. This CDR3 is built from 14 residues. The CDR3 spells CASLQAGSGYGYTF. The DNA for the CDR3 is TGTGCCAGCTTACAGGCGGGGAGCGGCTATGGCTACACCTTC.

V is TRBV7-9 and J is TRBJ2-5, with 11 bases lining up with TRBD1. The germline V gene encodes CDR1 SEHNR and CDR2 FQNEAQ (reference sequence). This CDR3 is built from 16 residues. Trimming took 5 bases from V and 5 from J; bases not matched to a gene: 10. CDR3 bases: TGTGCCAGCAGCCCCGGACAGGGGGCTGTGGAGGAGACCCAGTACTTC. Protein product: CASSPGQGAVEETQYF.

The gene calls are TRBV15 and TRBJ2-1, with TRBD2 identical over 7 bases. The germline V gene has CDR1 LNHNV and CDR2 YYDKDF (reference sequence). This CDR3 is 16 amino acids long. J was trimmed by 5 bases and V by 4 bases; bases with no gene match: 11. In nucleotides, the CDR3 is TGTGCCACCAGCATTGGGAATGGTCGGGGGGACAATGAGCAGTTCTTC. Translating it yields CATSIGNGRGDNEQFF.

This clone has a handful of counts. V gene TRBV5-1 combines with J gene TRBJ2-7; possible D gene TRBD1, 7 bases. Germline CDR1 is SGHRS and CDR2 is YFSETQ. Trimming shortened V by 0 bases and J by 1 base, and 14 bases separated the two germline ends. This CDR3 is built from 16 residues. This CDR3 reads CASSLGRQGGSYEQYF. Written as DNA, the CDR3 is TGCGCCAGCAGCTTGGGTAGGCAGGGGGGATCCTACGAGCAGTACTTC.

The chain uses TRBV30 and TRBJ2-1; tentative D call: TRBD2 (6 bases). This CDR3 contains 13 residues. Deletions cut 1 base from V and 12 bases from J, with 16 bases between. Germline CDR1 reads GTSNPN; CDR2 reads SVGIG (reference sequence). CDR3: CAWSGGGAGGQFF. For the CDR3, the DNA is TGTGCCTGGAGTGGAGGAGGTGCCGGGGGGCAGTTCTTC.

There are a few counts of this clone. The rearrangement links TRBV27 to TRBJ1-6; D remains unclear. This CDR3 region has 16 residues. V was clipped by 6 bases and J by 7 bases, with 19 bases between them. Germline values: CDR1 MNHEY, CDR2 SMNVEV (reference sequence). This chain's CDR3 is CASSTRLRTWNSPLHF. Here the CDR3 DNA reads TGTGCCAGCAGCACACGTTTGCGGACGTGGAATTCACCCCTCCACTTT.

The gene calls are TRBV29-1 and TRBJ1-2, with no clear D. V lost 4 bases to trimming and J lost 7 bases, with 4 bases between them. The CDR3 loop spans 9 amino acids. Germline V gene sequence: CDR1 SQVTM, CDR2 ANQGSEA. CDR3 DNA sequence: TGCAGCGTTGTGGCTGGCTACACCTTC. This sequence encodes CSVVAGYTF.

This sequence joins TRBV9 and TRBJ2-2; D possibly uses TRBD1 or TRBD2 (5 bases each). The CDR3 totals 14 residues. V was shortened by 3 bases and J by 5 bases, with 11 bases between the two germline ends. Germline V gives CDR1 SGDLS, CDR2 YYNGEE. The CDR3 protein is CASSAGPGTGELFF. The CDR3, as DNA: TGTGCCAGCAGCGCGGGGCCGGGGACCGGGGAGCTGTTTTTT.

The sample holds one count of this clone. This chain connects TRBV29-1 to TRBJ2-7; no clear D gene. There are 12 residues in the CDR3. CDR1 is SQVTM, CDR2 ANQGSEA, per germline. Trimming removed 4 bases at V and 2 bases at J, with 9 bases between. CDR3 residues: CSVAQTPYEQYF. The DNA for the CDR3 is TGCAGCGTTGCCCAGACCCCCTACGAGCAGTACTTC.